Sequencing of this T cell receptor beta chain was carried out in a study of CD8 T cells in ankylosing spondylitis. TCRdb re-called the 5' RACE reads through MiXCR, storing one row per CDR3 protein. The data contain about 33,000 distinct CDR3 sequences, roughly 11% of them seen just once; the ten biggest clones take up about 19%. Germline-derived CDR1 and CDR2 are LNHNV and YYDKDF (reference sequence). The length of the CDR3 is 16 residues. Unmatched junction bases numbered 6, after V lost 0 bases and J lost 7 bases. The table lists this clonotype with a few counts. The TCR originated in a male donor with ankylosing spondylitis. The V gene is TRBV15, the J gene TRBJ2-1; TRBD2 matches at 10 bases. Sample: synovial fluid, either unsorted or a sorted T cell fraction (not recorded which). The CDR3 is CATSRDRLAGVNEQFF. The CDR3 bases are TGTGCCACCAGCAGAGATCGCCTAGCGGGAGTTAATGAGCAGTTCTTC.